Each of the 22 T cell receptor beta chains below was sequenced from the same sample in a study of blood T cell repertoires in COVID-19. Sequencing was performed with immunoSEQ multiplex PCR; in TCRdb, only in-frame clones are kept and a portion is missing. The repertoire includes fewer than 300,000 clones, approximately 88% of them detected once, and about 8.6% sits in the top ten. Sequenced: peripheral blood. These receptors were obtained from a man between 18 and 29 years old with active or convalescent COVID-19.

The V and J genes are TRBV5-1 and TRBJ2-3; tentative D call: TRBD2 (5 bases). V was trimmed by 0 bases and J by 5 bases, leaving 16 bases between them. The CDR3 has 16 residues. CDR1 is SGHRS, CDR2 YFSETQ, per germline. CDR3 bases: TGCGCCAGCAGCTTGGCCCCGGCTAGCTCGAGAGATACGCAGTATTTT. Translation gives CASSLAPASSRDTQYF.

The chain employs TRBV9 and TRBJ2-3; perhaps TRBD2 as D (5 bases). The V gene's germline CDR1 is SGDLS and CDR2 YYNGEE. V lost 0 bases to trimming and J lost 0 bases, with 11 bases between them. The CDR3 runs 16 residues. The CDR3 region has the DNA TGTGCCAGCAGCGTAGGTTGGGCGGGTAGCACAGATACGCAGTATTTT. Protein: CASSVGWAGSTDTQYF.

In DNA form, the CDR3 reads TGCAGCGTTGAGGCGCGAGACAGCTACGAGCAGTACTTC. Amino acid sequence: CSVEARDSYEQYF. The chain carries TRBV29-1 and TRBJ2-7; D perhaps matches TRBD1 (5 bases). The CDR3 sequence is 13 residues long. Trimming shortened V by 3 bases and J by 3 bases, and 12 bases separated the two germline ends. Germline lookup yields CDR1 SQVTM and CDR2 ANQGSEA.

The chain joins TRBV9 to TRBJ1-2; tentatively, D is TRBD1 (5 bases). Germline V gene sequence: CDR1 SGDLS, CDR2 YYNGEE. The CDR3 length is 14 residues. V lost 5 bases and J lost 4, with 15 bases in between. The CDR3 loop is CASSPGSPAYGYTF. CDR3 in DNA: TGTGCCAGCAGTCCAGGGTCCCCCGCCTATGGCTACACCTTC.

Only one count was recorded for this clone. This chain joins TRBV6-4 and TRBJ2-2; a weak D match, TRBD2 (6 bases). CDR1 and CDR2 from the germline V gene are MRHNA and SNTAGT. CDR3 length: 16 residues. V gave up 2 bases and J gave up 5 bases, with 15 bases separating them. CDR3 nucleotide sequence: TGTGCCAGCAGTGACAGTGTCAGGCGGGGTACCGGGGAGCTGTTTTTT. It translates to CASSDSVRRGTGELFF.

The chain has TRBV12-3 or TRBV12-4 and TRBJ1-2; D is perhaps TRBD1 (5 bases). V lost 5 bases and J lost 4, with 11 bases in between. The CDR3 is made up of 13 amino acids. CDR3 in amino acids: CASSPGLSYGYTF. In nucleotides, the CDR3 is TGTGCCAGCAGTCCGGGACTCTCCTATGGCTACACCTTC.

On this clone: Within the sample, other DNA sequences also encode this same CDR3. The chain uses TRBV5-1 and TRBJ2-7, with TRBD1 matching 7 bases. The V gene's germline CDR1 is SGHRS and CDR2 YFSETQ. The CDR3 has 14 residues. After removal of 0 bases from V and 2 bases from J, the junction contained 2 bases not matched to a gene. CDR3 in DNA: TGCGCCAGCAGCTTGGGGACAGGCACCTACGAGCAGTACTTC. It yields the protein CASSLGTGTYEQYF.

This rearrangement joins TRBV11-2 to TRBJ2-2; no clear D gene. The germline gives CDR1 SGHAT, CDR2 FQNNGV. V shed 4 bases and J shed 1 base, with 10 bases lying between them. This CDR3 contains 15 residues. The CDR3, as DNA: TGTGCCAGCAGCTCCCCCCTGCGGAACACCGGGGAGCTGTTTTTT. Protein: CASSSPLRNTGELFF.

This sequence joins TRBV27 and TRBJ2-1, with TRBD2 matching 8 bases. V was clipped by 3 bases and J by 0 bases; unmatched bases: 1. In germline, CDR1 is MNHEY, CDR2 SMNVEV (reference sequence). This CDR3 is 15 amino acids long. The CDR3 region is CASSLRGASYNEQFF. Here the CDR3 DNA reads TGTGCCAGCAGTTTGCGGGGGGCCTCCTACAATGAGCAGTTCTTC.

This chain links TRBV27 with TRBJ2-7; D not certain. Looked up from germline, CDR1 is MNHEY and CDR2 is SMNVEV (reference sequence). V lost 8 bases and J 3 bases, leaving 11 bases between the germline ends. This CDR3 spans 12 amino acids. CDR3 nucleotides: TGTGCCAGCGGGCCAGCTGGCTACGAGCAGTACTTC. Encoded protein: CASGPAGYEQYF.

The chain couples TRBV11-2 to TRBJ2-1, with 9 bases that match TRBD2. Looked up from germline, CDR1 is SGHAT and CDR2 is FQNNGV. The junction had 9 bases not matched to a gene; V was cut back by 3 bases and J by 6 bases. The CDR3 sequence is 16 residues long. DNA of the CDR3: TGTGCCAGCAGCTTCTTGACTAGCGGAGTTGTCAATGAGCAGTTCTTC. Translation: CASSFLTSGVVNEQFF.

The rearrangement uses TRBV7-8 and TRBJ1-5, with a tentative D call TRBD1 (5 bases). CDR3 length: 16 amino acids. Trimming removed 5 bases at V and 1 base at J, with 15 bases between. From germline, CDR1 is SGHVS and CDR2 FQNEAQ. CDR3 residues: CASSADSAVSNQPQHF. CDR3 DNA: TGTGCCAGCAGCGCCGACAGTGCGGTAAGCAATCAGCCCCAGCATTTT.

In its sample, this clone was seen a few times. J is TRBJ2-3 and V is TRBV7-6; 9 nucleotides align to TRBD2. Germline lookup yields CDR1 SGHVS and CDR2 FNYEAQ. The CDR3 length is 19 residues. The ends lost 5 bases at V and 7 bases at J; junction bases unmatched: 22. In DNA, the CDR3 is TGTGCCAGCAGCCCTCTGCTTGGGGGGTTGTTAGCGGGGGCGAATACGCAGTATTTT. Its protein product is CASSPLLGGLLAGANTQYF. Full variable domain (missing parts from reference TRBV7-6 and TRBJ2-3): GAGVSQSPRYKVTKRGQDVALRCDPISGHVSLYWYRQALGQGPEFLTYFNYEAQQDKSGLPNDRFSAERPEGSISTLTIQRTEQRDSAMYRCASSPLLGGLLAGANTQYFGPGTRLTVL.

The chain links TRBV7-3 to TRBJ2-1; 12 bases map to TRBD1. CDR1 SGHTA and CDR2 FQGTGA come from the germline V gene. The CDR3 loop spans 16 amino acids. J was trimmed by 8 bases and V by 5 bases; bases with no gene match: 10. The CDR3 coding sequence is TGTGCCAGCAGCCGAACCGGGACAGGGGGCTCGGATGAGCAGTTCTTC. Residues: CASSRTGTGGSDEQFF.

The chain joins TRBV11-3 to TRBJ2-1, with D maybe TRBD2 (6 bases). This CDR3 region has 15 residues. Germline-derived CDR1 and CDR2 are SGHNT and YENEEA. Between the trimmed V and J ends, which lost 5 bases and 2 bases, there was a span of 13 bases. The chain's CDR3 is CASSPQEGAYNEQFF. Here the CDR3 DNA reads TGTGCCAGCAGCCCTCAGGAGGGCGCCTACAATGAGCAGTTCTTC.

This sequence joins TRBV7-2 and TRBJ1-5; D gene ambiguous. This CDR3 has 13 residues. V was trimmed by 1 base and J by 12 bases, leaving 13 bases between them. Germline values: CDR1 SGHTA, CDR2 FQGNSA. This CDR3 reads CASSLEVLRGQHF. CDR3 nucleotides: TGTGCCAGCAGCTTAGAGGTCCTCCGGGGCCAGCATTTT.

This clone was seen a handful of times. The V and J genes are TRBV4-2 and TRBJ1-2; the D is unclear. The CDR3 has 14 amino acids. V was pared by 3 bases and J by 4 bases, with 12 bases between. Germline loops: CDR1 LGHNA, CDR2 YNFKEQ. This CDR3 is CASSHAGDSYGYTF. CDR3 nucleotide sequence: TGTGCCAGCAGCCACGCCGGGGATAGCTATGGCTACACCTTC.

The gene calls are TRBV11-3 and TRBJ2-2; possible D gene TRBD1, 6 bases. This CDR3 region has 13 residues. V lost 5 bases to trimming and J lost 8 bases, with 12 bases between them. Germline V gene sequence: CDR1 SGHNT, CDR2 YENEEA. Here the CDR3 reads CASSRPQGGELFF. DNA for the CDR3: TGTGCCAGCAGCAGACCGCAGGGGGGGGAGCTGTTTTTT.

V gene TRBV6-5 combines with J gene TRBJ2-2; 9 bases are shared with TRBD1. With V trimmed by 7 bases and J by 6 bases, 6 bases remained unmatched. The CDR3 totals 14 residues. Germline V gene sequence: CDR1 MNHEY, CDR2 SVGAGI. In DNA form, the CDR3 reads TGTGCCAGCAAAGGACAGGGGTTGTCCGGGGAGCTGTTTTTT. Protein sequence: CASKGQGLSGELFF.

The chain uses TRBV2 and TRBJ2-7; D is unclear. CDR3 length equals 12 residues. Per the germline V gene, CDR1 is SNHLY and CDR2 is FYNNEI. Trimming left V 7 bases short and J 3 bases short, with 10 bases between. The CDR3: CASTPQVYEQYF. CDR3 nucleotide sequence: TGTGCCAGCACTCCCCAGGTCTACGAGCAGTACTTC.

The chain joins TRBV6-5 to TRBJ1-5; perhaps TRBD1 as D (6 bases). The germline V gene has CDR1 MNHEY and CDR2 SVGAGI. The CDR3 runs 15 residues. The V and J ends lost 6 bases and 0 bases respectively, with 12 bases between them. The CDR3 reads CASSPGQNSNQPQHF. For the CDR3, the DNA is TGTGCCAGCAGCCCCGGACAGAATAGCAATCAGCCCCAGCATTTT.

The chain has TRBV7-8 and TRBJ2-7; D is unclear. Trimming removed 3 bases from V and 1 base from J, with 7 bases in between. The CDR3 is 13 residues long. CDR1 is SGHVS and CDR2 is FQNEAQ in the germline V gene. The CDR3 DNA follows: TGTGCCAGCAGCTTTTACAGTTCCTACGAGCAGTACTTC. This encodes CASSFYSSYEQYF.